This T cell receptor beta chain emerged from a study of T cell responses to AZD1222 COVID-19 vaccine. Only in-frame clones appear in the TCRdb table, and some are missing; sequencing was by immunoSEQ multiplex PCR. This table has about 150,000 clones, approximately 89% appearing once. Germline V gene sequence: CDR1 SGDLS, CDR2 YYNGEE. The junction had 9 bases not matched to a gene; V was cut back by 4 bases and J by 0 bases. The CDR3 runs 16 residues. The specimen comprised peripheral blood, sampled on day 0 of AZD1222 vaccination. The origin of this receptor is an adult in good health. The rearrangement joins TRBV9 to TRBJ2-7; TRBD2 aligns across 8 bases. CDR3 coding DNA: TGTGCCAGCAGCTCGAGCGGGGGTGAGAGCTCCTACGAGCAGTACTTC. Translation gives CASSSSGGESSYEQYF.